This entry lists 20 T cell receptor beta chains sequenced from one sample in a study of blood T cell repertoires in COVID-19. Sequencing was performed with immunoSEQ multiplex PCR; in TCRdb, only in-frame clones are kept and a portion is missing. In the table there are hundreds of thousands of clones, about 91% of which are singletons. Sequencing was performed on PBMCs or T cells enriched from blood (not recorded which). All receptors come from a woman under 40 with acute COVID-19.

The chain combines TRBV5-1 with TRBJ1-1; perhaps TRBD1 as D (6 bases). Between the trimmed V and J ends, which lost 7 bases and 3 bases, there was a span of 13 bases. The germline gives CDR1 SGHRS, CDR2 YFSETQ. This CDR3 comprises 13 residues. The CDR3 sequence is CASGTTGYTEAFF. In DNA form, the CDR3 reads TGCGCCAGCGGGACAACAGGTTACACTGAAGCTTTCTTT.

This clone occurred a few times. The CDR3 is CASSQEGPWVQYSNQPQHF. CDR3 DNA: TGCGCCAGCAGCCAAGAGGGCCCTTGGGTCCAATATAGCAATCAGCCCCAGCATTTT. This chain joins TRBV4-1 and TRBJ1-5; D remains ambiguous. The CDR3 extends over 19 amino acids. CDR1 is MGHRA and CDR2 is YSYEKL in the germline V gene. Trimming removed 0 bases at V and 0 bases at J, with 18 bases between.

The gene calls are TRBV7-9 and TRBJ1-2; a weak D match, TRBD1 (5 bases). Looked up from germline, CDR1 is SEHNR and CDR2 is FQNEAQ (reference sequence). The CDR3 is 15 residues long. Trimming shortened V by 4 bases and J by 1 base, and 13 bases separated the two germline ends. The CDR3 DNA reads TGTGCCAGCAGCTCTAGGGGATTAAGTAACTATGGCTACACCTTC. Residues: CASSSRGLSNYGYTF. The full variable domain, completed using reference TRBV7-9 and TRBJ1-2, is DTGVSQNPRHKITKRGQNVTFRCDPISEHNRLYWYRQTLGQGPEFLTYFQNEAQLEKSRLLSDRFSAERPKGSFSTLEIQRTEQGDSAMYLCASSSRGLSNYGYTFGSGTRLTVV.

This sequence joins TRBV4-1 and TRBJ1-2, with TRBD1 matching 7 bases. CDR1 and CDR2 (germline): MGHRA, YSYEKL. With 1 base clipped from V and 4 bases from J, the junction kept 6 bases outside the gene matches. The CDR3 extends over 15 amino acids. CDR3 in amino acids: CASSQVLRGIYGYTF. In nucleotides, the CDR3 is TGCGCCAGCAGCCAAGTACTCAGGGGGATCTATGGCTACACCTTC.

This chain links TRBV25-1 with TRBJ2-5; a weak D match, TRBD2 (6 bases). The CDR3 extends over 13 amino acids. Germline lookup yields CDR1 MGHDK and CDR2 SYGVNS. The V end was cut by 6 bases, the J end by 0 bases, with 8 bases between. CDR3 loop: CASSGDYQETQYF. The CDR3 DNA sequence: TGTGCCAGCAGCGGGGACTACCAAGAGACCCAGTACTTC.

V usage is TRBV3-1 (or the pseudogene TRBV3-2) and J usage is TRBJ1-5; no firm D call. The V and J ends lost 0 bases and 4 bases respectively, with 10 bases between them. This CDR3 spans 15 amino acids. Germline assignment: CDR1 LGHDT and CDR2 YNNKEL (reference sequence). CDR3 coding DNA: TGTGCCAGCAGCCAAGATTTACAAGAAAATCAGCCCCAGCATTTT. This gives the protein CASSQDLQENQPQHF.

The chain links TRBV19 to TRBJ2-1, with 9 positions matching TRBD2. Trimming removed 3 bases from V and 9 bases from J; junction bases left unmatched: 9. Germline CDR1 reads LNHDA; CDR2 reads SQIVND (reference sequence). The CDR3 runs 15 residues. Here the CDR3 DNA reads TGTGCCAGTAGTATCGTAGGCGGGGGGGCTAGTGAGCAGTTCTTC. The encoded protein is CASSIVGGGASEQFF.

The CDR3 region is CASSSMDYQITYNEQFF. DNA of the CDR3: TGTGCCAGCAGTTCCATGGACTACCAAATAACCTACAATGAGCAGTTCTTC. V is TRBV5-4 and J is TRBJ2-1, with a possible D match to TRBD2 (6 bases). Germline V CDR1 and CDR2: SGHNT, YYREEE (reference sequence). V was cut by 5 bases and J by 2 bases, with 20 bases left in between. The CDR3 sequence is 17 residues long.

This chain connects TRBV19 to TRBJ2-2, with TRBD1 matching 8 bases. The CDR3 runs to 14 residues. Germline V gene lookup returns CDR1 LNHDA and CDR2 SQIVND (reference sequence). Unmatched junction bases numbered 6, after V lost 6 bases and J lost 6 bases. The CDR3 protein is CASRTTGVAGELFF. The CDR3, as DNA: TGTGCCAGTAGGACGACAGGGGTCGCCGGGGAGCTGTTTTTT.

The rearrangement joins TRBV5-4 to TRBJ2-7, with D possibly TRBD1 on 5 matching bases. The CDR3 loop spans 13 amino acids. With 0 bases removed from V and 6 bases from J, the gap between germline ends came to 10 bases. Looked up from germline, CDR1 is SGHNT and CDR2 is YYREEE (reference sequence). CDR3 residues: CASSLDRFSEQYF. The CDR3 DNA reads TGTGCCAGCAGCTTGGACAGGTTCTCCGAGCAGTACTTC. The entire variable domain, with the rest obtained from reference TRBV5-4 and TRBJ2-7, is as follows: ETGVTQSPTHLIKTRGQQVTLRCSSQSGHNTVSWYQQALGQGPQFIFQYYREEENGRGNFPPRFSGLQFPNYSSELNVNALELDDSALYLCASSLDRFSEQYFGPGTRLTVT.

The chain joins TRBV10-3 to TRBJ2-7; D possibly corresponds to TRBD1 (6 bases). CDR3 size: 12 residues. Trimming took off 6 bases at V and 3 bases at J, with 9 bases between the two ends. In germline, CDR1 is ENHRY, CDR2 SYGVKD. As DNA, the CDR3 is TGTGCCATCAGGACGGACAGCTACGAGCAGTACTTC. Protein: CAIRTDSYEQYF.

In the case of this clone: Relative to the germline gene, one junction end is altered; a read error may explain this. CDR3 DNA: TGTGCCATCAGGAGTGCAGGACGCGGGCAAATCGGCGGAGAGGAGTTC. This encodes CAIRSAGRGQIGGEEF. The chain joins TRBV10-3 to TRBJ1-2; no definite D call. CDR3 length: 16 residues. Germline CDR1 ENHRY, CDR2 SYGVKD.

This chain uses TRBV10-2 with TRBJ2-3, with TRBD2 identical over 8 bases. The CDR3 totals 15 residues. Germline V gene lookup returns CDR1 WSHSY and CDR2 SAAADI. V shed 6 bases and J 0 bases; nucleotides not matched to a gene: 5. In DNA form, the CDR3 reads TGCGCCAGCAGGTCGGGGGGGGTCAGCACAGATACGCAGTATTTT. Residues: CASRSGGVSTDTQYF.

This chain connects TRBV5-1 to TRBJ2-3; a weak D match, TRBD2 (6 bases). Germline CDR1 reads SGHRS; CDR2 reads YFSETQ. Trimming pared 5 bases from V and 3 bases from J, leaving 13 bases between. This CDR3 has 14 amino acids. CDR3 loop: CASRGGIVTDTQYF. The CDR3 bases are TGCGCCAGCAGAGGCGGGATCGTTACAGATACGCAGTATTTT.

This clone appeared a single time. The chain carries TRBV10-3 and TRBJ1-2; 9 bases line up with TRBD1. Germline-derived CDR1 and CDR2 are ENHRY and SYGVKD. The V and J ends lost 6 bases and 8 bases, in that order; junction bases with no gene match: 7. The CDR3 has 13 residues. This CDR3 reads CAISLQGARGYTF. The CDR3 DNA is TGTGCCATCAGCCTACAGGGGGCGAGGGGCTACACCTTC.

The rearrangement uses TRBV19 and TRBJ1-5; D not certain. Looked up from germline, CDR1 is LNHDA and CDR2 is SQIVND (reference sequence). V lost 0 bases and J 11 bases, leaving 11 bases between the germline ends. The CDR3 totals 13 residues. CDR3 region: CASSIDDTKAQHF. The CDR3 coding sequence is TGTGCCAGTAGTATAGATGACACCAAGGCCCAGCATTTT.

The chain joins TRBV20-1 to TRBJ1-2, with 7 bases lining up with TRBD1. CDR3 length equals 11 residues. Per the germline V gene, CDR1 is DFQATT and CDR2 is SNEGSKA (reference sequence). J was trimmed by 6 bases and V by 5 bases; bases with no gene match: 3. CDR3 DNA: TGCAGTGCTCCCACAGGGGATGGCTACACCTTC. Translated, it gives CSAPTGDGYTF.

The J gene is TRBJ1-1, the V gene TRBV2; possible D gene TRBD1, 6 bases. The CDR3 loop spans 16 amino acids. Germline assignment: CDR1 SNHLY and CDR2 FYNNEI. Trimming cost V 2 bases and J 5 bases, with 18 bases left between them. Here the CDR3 DNA reads TGTGCCAGCAGTGAACCTCGCCAGGGGCTTGGGACTGAAGCTTTCTTT. The encoded protein is CASSEPRQGLGTEAFF.

The J gene is TRBJ2-5, the V gene TRBV10-2; 8 bases are shared with TRBD1. Losses at the gene ends were 3 bases for V and 4 bases for J; bases not matched to a gene: 10. CDR1 and CDR2 (germline): WSHSY, SAAADI. This CDR3 has 16 residues. The CDR3 region has the DNA TGCGCCAGCAGTGACGGACAGGGTGTAAACTTAGAGACCCAGTACTTC. Its protein is CASSDGQGVNLETQYF.

The rearrangement links TRBV19 to TRBJ1-1; possibly TRBD1 for D (5 bases). This CDR3 contains 15 residues. Germline CDR1 and CDR2: LNHDA and SQIVND (reference sequence). V was cut by 7 bases and J by 4 bases, with 19 bases left in between. The CDR3 is CASTGGIRGGTEAFF. The CDR3 nucleotides are TGTGCCAGTACCGGAGGGATTAGGGGTGGCACTGAAGCTTTCTTT.